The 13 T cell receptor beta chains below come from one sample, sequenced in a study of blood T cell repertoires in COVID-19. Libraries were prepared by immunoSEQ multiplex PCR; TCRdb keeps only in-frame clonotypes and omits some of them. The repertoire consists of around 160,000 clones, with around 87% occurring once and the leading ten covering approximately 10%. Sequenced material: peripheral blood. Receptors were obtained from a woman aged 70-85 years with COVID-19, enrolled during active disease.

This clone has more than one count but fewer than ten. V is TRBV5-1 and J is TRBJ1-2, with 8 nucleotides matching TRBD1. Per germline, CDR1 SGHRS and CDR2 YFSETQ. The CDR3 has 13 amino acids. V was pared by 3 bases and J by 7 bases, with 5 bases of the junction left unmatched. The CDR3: CASSSGQGGGYTF. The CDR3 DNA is TGCGCCAGCAGCTCTGGACAGGGTGGTGGCTACACCTTC. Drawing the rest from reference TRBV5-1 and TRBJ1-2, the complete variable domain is KAGVTQTPRYLIKTRGQQVTLSCSPISGHRSVSWYQQTPGQGLQFLFEYFSETQRNKGNFPGRFSGRQFSNSRSEMNVSTLELGDSALYLCASSSGQGGGYTFGSGTRLTVV.

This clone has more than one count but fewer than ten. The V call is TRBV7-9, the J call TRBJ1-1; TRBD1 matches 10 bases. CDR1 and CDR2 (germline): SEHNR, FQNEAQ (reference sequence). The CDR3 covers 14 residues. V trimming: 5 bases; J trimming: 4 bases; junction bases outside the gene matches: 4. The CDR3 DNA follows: TGTGCCAGCAGCCGGGGACAGGGGACCACTGAAGCTTTCTTT. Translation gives CASSRGQGTTEAFF.

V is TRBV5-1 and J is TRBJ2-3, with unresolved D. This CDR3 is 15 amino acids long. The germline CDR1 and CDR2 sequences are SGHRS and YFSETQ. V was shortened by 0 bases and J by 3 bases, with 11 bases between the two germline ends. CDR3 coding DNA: TGCGCCAGCAGCTTGGATCGGCCAGGTACAGATACGCAGTATTTT. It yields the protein CASSLDRPGTDTQYF.

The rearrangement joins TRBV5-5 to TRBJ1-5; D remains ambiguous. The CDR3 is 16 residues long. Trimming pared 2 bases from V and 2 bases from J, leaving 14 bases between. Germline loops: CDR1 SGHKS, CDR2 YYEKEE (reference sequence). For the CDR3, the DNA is TGTGCCAGCAGCTTATCCGCAGGACTAGGCAATCAGCCCCAGCATTTT. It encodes CASSLSAGLGNQPQHF.

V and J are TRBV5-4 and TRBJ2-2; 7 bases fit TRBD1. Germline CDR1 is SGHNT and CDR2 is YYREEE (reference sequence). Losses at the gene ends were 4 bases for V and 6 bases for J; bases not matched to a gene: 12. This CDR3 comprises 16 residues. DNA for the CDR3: TGTGCCAGCAGCCCGGTGTTGAGGGGGCTCTCCGGGGAGCTGTTTTTT. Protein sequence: CASSPVLRGLSGELFF.

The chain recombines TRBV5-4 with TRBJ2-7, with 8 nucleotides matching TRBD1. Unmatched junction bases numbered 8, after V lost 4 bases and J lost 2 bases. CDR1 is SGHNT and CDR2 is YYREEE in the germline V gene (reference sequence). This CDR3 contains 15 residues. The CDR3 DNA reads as TGTGCCAGCAGCAGAAGGACAGGGCAAACCTACGAGCAGTACTTC. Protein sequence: CASSRRTGQTYEQYF.

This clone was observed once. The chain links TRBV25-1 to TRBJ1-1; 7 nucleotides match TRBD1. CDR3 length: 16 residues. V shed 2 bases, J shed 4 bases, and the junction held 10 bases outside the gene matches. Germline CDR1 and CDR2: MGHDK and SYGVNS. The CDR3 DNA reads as TGTGCCAGCAGTGAAGGAGGGACAGTCTCGGGCACTGAAGCTTTCTTT. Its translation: CASSEGGTVSGTEAFF.

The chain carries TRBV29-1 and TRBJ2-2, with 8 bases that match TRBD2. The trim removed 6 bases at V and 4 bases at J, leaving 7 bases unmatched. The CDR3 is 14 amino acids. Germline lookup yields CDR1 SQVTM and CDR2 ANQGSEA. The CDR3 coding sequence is TGCAGCGTCCTTCGGGAGGGGCGCACCGGGGAGCTGTTTTTT. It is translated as CSVLREGRTGELFF.

CDR3 sequence: CASSLYGIYGYTF. DNA of the CDR3: TGTGCCAGCAGCTTGTACGGGATCTATGGCTACACCTTC. This chain links TRBV5-4 with TRBJ1-2, with unresolved D. Trimming stripped 1 base from V and 4 bases from J, with 8 bases between. The CDR3 contains 13 residues. Germline-derived CDR1 and CDR2 are SGHNT and YYREEE (reference sequence). Full variable domain (missing parts from reference TRBV5-4 and TRBJ1-2): ETGVTQSPTHLIKTRGQQVTLRCSSQSGHNTVSWYQQALGQGPQFIFQYYREEENGRGNFPPRFSGLQFPNYSSELNVNALELDDSALYLCASSLYGIYGYTFGSGTRLTVV.

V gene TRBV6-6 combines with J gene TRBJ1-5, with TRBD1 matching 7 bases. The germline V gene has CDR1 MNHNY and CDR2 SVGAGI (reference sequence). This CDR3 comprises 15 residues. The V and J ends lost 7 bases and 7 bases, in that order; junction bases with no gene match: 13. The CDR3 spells CASTIPSTGNQPQHF. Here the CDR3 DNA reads TGTGCCAGCACGATCCCCTCGACAGGGAACCAGCCCCAGCATTTT.

The CDR3 DNA reads TGTGCCAGCAGCCCCTTCCAGGGTGCGGGCAATCAGCCCCAGCATTTT. Its translation: CASSPFQGAGNQPQHF. The chain links TRBV3-1 (or the pseudogene TRBV3-2) to TRBJ1-5; D might be TRBD1 (5 bases). The CDR3 is 16 residues long. V was trimmed by 4 bases and J by 2 bases, leaving 15 bases between them. CDR1 is LGHDT and CDR2 is YNNKEL in the germline V gene (reference sequence).

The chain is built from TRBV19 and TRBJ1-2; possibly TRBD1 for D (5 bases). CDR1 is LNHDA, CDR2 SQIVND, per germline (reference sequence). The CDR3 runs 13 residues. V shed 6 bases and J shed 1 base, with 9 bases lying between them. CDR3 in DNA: TGTGCCAGTAGGCTAGACAGTAACTATGGCTACACCTTC. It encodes CASRLDSNYGYTF.

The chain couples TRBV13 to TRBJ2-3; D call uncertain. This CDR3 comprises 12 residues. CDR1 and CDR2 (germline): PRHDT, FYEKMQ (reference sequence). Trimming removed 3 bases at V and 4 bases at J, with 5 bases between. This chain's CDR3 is CASSFGPDTQYF. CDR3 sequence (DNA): TGTGCCAGCAGCTTCGGTCCAGATACGCAGTATTTT.